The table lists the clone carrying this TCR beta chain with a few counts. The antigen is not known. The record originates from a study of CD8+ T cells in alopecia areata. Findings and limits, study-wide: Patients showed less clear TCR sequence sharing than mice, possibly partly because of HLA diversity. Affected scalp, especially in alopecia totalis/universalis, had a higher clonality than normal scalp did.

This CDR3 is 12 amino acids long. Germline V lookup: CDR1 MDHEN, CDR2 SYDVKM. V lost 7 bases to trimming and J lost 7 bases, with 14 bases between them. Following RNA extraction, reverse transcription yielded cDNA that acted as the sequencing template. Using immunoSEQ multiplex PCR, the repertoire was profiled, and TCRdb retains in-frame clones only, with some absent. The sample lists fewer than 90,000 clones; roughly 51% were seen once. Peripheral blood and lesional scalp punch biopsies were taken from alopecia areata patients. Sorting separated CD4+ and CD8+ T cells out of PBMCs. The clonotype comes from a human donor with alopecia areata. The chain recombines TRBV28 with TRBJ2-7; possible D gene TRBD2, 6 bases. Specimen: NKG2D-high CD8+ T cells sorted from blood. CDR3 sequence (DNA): TGTGCCAGCATTACCGCTCGGGGGGAGCAGTACTTC. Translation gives CASITARGEQYF.